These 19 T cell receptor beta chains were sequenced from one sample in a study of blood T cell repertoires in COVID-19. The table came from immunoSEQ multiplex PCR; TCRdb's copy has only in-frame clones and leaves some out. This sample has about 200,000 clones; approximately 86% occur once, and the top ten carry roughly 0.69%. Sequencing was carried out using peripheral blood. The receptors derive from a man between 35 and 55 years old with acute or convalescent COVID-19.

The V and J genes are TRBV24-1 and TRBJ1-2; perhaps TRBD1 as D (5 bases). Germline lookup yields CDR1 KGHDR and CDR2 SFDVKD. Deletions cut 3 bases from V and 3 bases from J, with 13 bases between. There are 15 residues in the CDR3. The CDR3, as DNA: TGTGCCACCAGTGATCCTCGGGGACTTGACTATGGCTACACCTTC. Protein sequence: CATSDPRGLDYGYTF.

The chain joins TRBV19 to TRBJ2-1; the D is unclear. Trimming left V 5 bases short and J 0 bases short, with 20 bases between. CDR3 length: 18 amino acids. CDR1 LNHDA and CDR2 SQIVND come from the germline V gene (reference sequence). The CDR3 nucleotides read TGTGCCAGTAGTGCCCCCATAATAAGTCTCAGCTCCTACAATGAGCAGTTCTTC. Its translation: CASSAPIISLSSYNEQFF.

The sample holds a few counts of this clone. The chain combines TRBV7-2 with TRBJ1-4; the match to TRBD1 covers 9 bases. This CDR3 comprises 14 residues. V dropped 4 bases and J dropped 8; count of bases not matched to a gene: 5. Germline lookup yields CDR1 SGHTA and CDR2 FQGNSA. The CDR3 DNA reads TGTGCCAGCAGCTCGGGACAGGGAGGAGAAAAACTGTTTTTT. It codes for CASSSGQGGEKLFF.

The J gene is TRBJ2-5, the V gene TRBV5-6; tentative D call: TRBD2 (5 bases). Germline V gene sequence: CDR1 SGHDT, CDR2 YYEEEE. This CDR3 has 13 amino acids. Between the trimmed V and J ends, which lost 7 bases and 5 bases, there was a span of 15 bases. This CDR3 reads CASRRRPRETQYF. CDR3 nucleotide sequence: TGTGCCAGCCGCAGGAGGCCTCGGGAGACCCAGTACTTC.

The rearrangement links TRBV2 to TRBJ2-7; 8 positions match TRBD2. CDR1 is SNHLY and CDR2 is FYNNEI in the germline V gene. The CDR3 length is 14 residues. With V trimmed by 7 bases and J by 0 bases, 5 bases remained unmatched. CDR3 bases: TGTGCCAGCACCCTCGGGGGGGCCTCCTACGAGCAGTACTTC. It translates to CASTLGGASYEQYF.

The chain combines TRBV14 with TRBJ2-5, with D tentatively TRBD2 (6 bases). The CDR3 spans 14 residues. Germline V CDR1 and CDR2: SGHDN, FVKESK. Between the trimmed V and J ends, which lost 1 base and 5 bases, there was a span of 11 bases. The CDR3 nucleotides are TGTGCCAGCAGCCAAGTTGTGGGGAGGGAGACCCAGTACTTC. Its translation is CASSQVVGRETQYF.

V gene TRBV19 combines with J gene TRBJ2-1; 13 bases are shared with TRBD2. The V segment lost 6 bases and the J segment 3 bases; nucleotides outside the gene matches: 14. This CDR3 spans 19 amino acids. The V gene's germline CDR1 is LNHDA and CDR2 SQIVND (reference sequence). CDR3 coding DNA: TGTGCCAGTAGAAGACTAGCGGGAGGTTCCGCCAACGTCTACAATGAGCAGTTCTTC. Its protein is CASRRLAGGSANVYNEQFF.

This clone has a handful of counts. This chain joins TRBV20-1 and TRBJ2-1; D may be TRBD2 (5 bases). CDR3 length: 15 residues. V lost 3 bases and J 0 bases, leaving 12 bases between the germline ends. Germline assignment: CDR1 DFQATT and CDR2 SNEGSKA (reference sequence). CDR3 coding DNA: TGCAGTGCTAGTGAAGCGGCCAGCTCCTACAATGAGCAGTTCTTC. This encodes CSASEAASSYNEQFF.

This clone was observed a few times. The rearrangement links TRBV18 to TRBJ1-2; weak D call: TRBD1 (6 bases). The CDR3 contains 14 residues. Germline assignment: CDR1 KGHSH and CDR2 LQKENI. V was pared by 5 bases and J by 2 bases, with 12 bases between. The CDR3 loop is CASSSQTGNYGYTF. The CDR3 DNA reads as TGTGCCAGCTCAAGCCAGACAGGCAACTATGGCTACACCTTC.

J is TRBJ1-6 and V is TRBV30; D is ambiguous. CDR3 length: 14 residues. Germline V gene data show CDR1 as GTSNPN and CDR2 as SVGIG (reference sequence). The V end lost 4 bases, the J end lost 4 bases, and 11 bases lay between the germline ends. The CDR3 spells CAWTEGLYNSPLHF. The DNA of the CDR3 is TGTGCCTGGACTGAAGGACTTTATAATTCACCCCTCCACTTT.

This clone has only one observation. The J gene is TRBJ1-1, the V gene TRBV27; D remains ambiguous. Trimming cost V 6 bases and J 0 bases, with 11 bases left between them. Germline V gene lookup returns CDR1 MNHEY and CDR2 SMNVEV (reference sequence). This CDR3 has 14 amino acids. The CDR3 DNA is TGTGCCAGCAGCAACAAGATCATGAACACTGAAGCTTTCTTT. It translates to CASSNKIMNTEAFF.

DNA for the CDR3: TGCGCCAGCAAGGGGGAAAATACGCAGTATTTT. It encodes CASKGENTQYF. This sequence joins TRBV5-1 and TRBJ2-3; D may be TRBD1 (6 bases). This CDR3 has 11 residues. Trimming took 6 bases from V and 7 from J, leaving 9 bases between them. Germline V gene data show CDR1 as SGHRS and CDR2 as YFSETQ. Full variable domain (outside the CDR3, taken from reference TRBV5-1 and TRBJ2-3): KAGVTQTPRYLIKTRGQQVTLSCSPISGHRSVSWYQQTPGQGLQFLFEYFSETQRNKGNFPGRFSGRQFSNSRSEMNVSTLELGDSALYLCASKGENTQYFGPGTRLTVL.

The CDR3 sequence is CASSPEAQPLPNYGYTF. The CDR3, as DNA: TGTGCCAGCTCACCGGAGGCGCAACCTCTACCGAACTATGGCTACACCTTC. The chain is built from TRBV18 and TRBJ1-2; no clear D. In germline, CDR1 is KGHSH, CDR2 LQKENI. Trimming stripped 3 bases from V and 2 bases from J, with 19 bases between. The CDR3 runs to 17 residues. Based on the CDR3 plus reference TRBV18 and TRBJ1-2, the full variable domain is NAGVMQNPRHLVRRRGQEARLRCSPMKGHSHVYWYRQLPEEGLKFMVYLQKENIIDESGMPKERFSAEFPKEGPSILRIQQVVRGDSAAYFCASSPEAQPLPNYGYTFGSGTRLTVV.

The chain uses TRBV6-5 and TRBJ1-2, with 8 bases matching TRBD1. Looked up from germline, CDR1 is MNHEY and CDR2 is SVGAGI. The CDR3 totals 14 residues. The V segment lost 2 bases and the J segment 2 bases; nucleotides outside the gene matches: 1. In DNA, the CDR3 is TGTGCCAGCAGTTACGGACAGGGCAACTATGGCTACACCTTC. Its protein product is CASSYGQGNYGYTF.

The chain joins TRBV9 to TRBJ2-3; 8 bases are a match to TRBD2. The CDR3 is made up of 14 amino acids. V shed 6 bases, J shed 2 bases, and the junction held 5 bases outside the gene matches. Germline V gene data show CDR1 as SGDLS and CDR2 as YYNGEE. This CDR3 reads CASNQRGTTDTQYF. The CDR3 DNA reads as TGTGCCAGCAACCAGCGGGGGACCACAGATACGCAGTATTTT.

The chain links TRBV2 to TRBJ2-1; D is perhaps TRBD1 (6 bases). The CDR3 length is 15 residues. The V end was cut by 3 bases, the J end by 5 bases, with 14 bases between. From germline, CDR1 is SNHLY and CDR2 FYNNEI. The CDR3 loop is CASSDVQGFHNEQFF. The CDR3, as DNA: TGTGCCAGCAGTGATGTCCAGGGGTTCCACAATGAGCAGTTCTTC.

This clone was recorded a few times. CDR3 loop: CASSFGLAGPGEQYF. The DNA for the CDR3 is TGTGCCAGCAGCTTCGGACTAGCGGGTCCGGGCGAGCAGTACTTC. The gene calls are TRBV7-8 and TRBJ2-7; 11 nucleotides align to TRBD2. The CDR3 has 15 amino acids. The germline V gene encodes CDR1 SGHVS and CDR2 FQNEAQ. Losses at the gene ends were 3 bases for V and 6 bases for J; bases not matched to a gene: 7.

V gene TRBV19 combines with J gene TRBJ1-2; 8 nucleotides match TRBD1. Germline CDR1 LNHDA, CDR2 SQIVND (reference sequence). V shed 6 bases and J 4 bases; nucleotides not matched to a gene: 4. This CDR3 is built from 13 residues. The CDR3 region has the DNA TGTGCCAGTAGCCAGACAGGGGCCTATGGCTACACCTTC. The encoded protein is CASSQTGAYGYTF.

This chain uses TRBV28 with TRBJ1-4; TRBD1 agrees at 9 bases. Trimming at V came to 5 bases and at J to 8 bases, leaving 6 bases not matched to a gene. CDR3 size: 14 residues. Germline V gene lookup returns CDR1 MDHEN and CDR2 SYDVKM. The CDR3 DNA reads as TGTGCCAGCAGTCCGGGACAGGGTTGGGAAAAACTGTTTTTT. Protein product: CASSPGQGWEKLFF.